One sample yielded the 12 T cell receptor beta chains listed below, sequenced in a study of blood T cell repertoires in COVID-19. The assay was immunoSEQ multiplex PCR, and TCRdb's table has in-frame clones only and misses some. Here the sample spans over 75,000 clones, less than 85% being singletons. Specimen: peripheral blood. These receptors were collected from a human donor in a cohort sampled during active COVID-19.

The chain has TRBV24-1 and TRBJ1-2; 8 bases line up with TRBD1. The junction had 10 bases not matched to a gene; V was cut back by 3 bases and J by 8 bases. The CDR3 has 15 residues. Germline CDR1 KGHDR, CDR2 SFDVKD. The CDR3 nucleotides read TGTGCCACCAGTGATATGGACAGGGATAGGGGCGGCTACACCTTC. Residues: CATSDMDRDRGGYTF.

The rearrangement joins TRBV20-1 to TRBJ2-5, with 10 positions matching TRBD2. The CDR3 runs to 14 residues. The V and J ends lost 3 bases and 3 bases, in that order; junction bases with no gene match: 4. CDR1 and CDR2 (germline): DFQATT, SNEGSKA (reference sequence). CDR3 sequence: CSASERGGKETQYF. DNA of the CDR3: TGCAGTGCTAGTGAGCGGGGGGGAAAAGAGACCCAGTACTTC.

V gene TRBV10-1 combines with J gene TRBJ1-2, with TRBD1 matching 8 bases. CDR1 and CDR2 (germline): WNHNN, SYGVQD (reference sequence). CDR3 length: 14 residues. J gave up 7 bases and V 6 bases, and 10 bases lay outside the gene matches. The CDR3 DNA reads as TGCGCCAGCAGCGCGGACAGGGTTGGAGGTGGCTACACCTTC. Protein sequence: CASSADRVGGGYTF.

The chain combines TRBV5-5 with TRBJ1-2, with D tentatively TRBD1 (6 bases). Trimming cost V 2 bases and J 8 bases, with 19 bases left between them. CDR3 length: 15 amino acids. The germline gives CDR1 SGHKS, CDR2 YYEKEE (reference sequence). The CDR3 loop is CASSLSTNRERGYTF. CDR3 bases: TGTGCCAGCAGCTTAAGTACCAACAGGGAGCGAGGCTACACCTTC.

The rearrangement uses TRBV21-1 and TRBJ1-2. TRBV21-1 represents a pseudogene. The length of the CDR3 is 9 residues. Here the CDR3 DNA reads TGTGCCCCCCCCAGCACCCGGCGGTTC. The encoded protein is CAPPSTRRF.

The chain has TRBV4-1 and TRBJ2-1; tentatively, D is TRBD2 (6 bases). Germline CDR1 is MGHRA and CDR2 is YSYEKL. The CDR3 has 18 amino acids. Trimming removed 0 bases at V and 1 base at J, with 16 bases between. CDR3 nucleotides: TGCGCCAGCAGCCAAGAAAGTCGACTAGGGTTATCCTACAATGAGCAGTTCTTC. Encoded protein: CASSQESRLGLSYNEQFF.

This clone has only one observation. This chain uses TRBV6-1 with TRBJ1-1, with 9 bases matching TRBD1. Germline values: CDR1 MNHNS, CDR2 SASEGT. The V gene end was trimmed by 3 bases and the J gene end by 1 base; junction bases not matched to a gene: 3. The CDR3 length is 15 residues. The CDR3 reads CASSDPGQGNTEAFF. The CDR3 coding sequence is TGTGCCAGCAGTGACCCGGGACAGGGGAACACTGAAGCTTTCTTT.

The CDR3 bases are TGTGCCAGCAGCCAAGACAGACAGGGACCCTATGGCTACACCTTC. This codes for CASSQDRQGPYGYTF. The rearrangement links TRBV4-2 to TRBJ1-2; 7 nucleotides match TRBD1. Trimming took 0 bases from V and 4 from J; bases not matched to a gene: 5. The CDR3 totals 15 residues. Germline CDR1 is LGHNA and CDR2 is YNFKEQ.

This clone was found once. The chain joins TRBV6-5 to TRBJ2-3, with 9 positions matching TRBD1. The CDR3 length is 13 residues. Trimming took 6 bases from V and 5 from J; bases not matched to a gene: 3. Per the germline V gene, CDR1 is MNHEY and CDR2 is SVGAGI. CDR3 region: CASSEDRGDTQYF. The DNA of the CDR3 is TGTGCCAGCAGCGAGGACAGGGGAGATACGCAGTATTTT.

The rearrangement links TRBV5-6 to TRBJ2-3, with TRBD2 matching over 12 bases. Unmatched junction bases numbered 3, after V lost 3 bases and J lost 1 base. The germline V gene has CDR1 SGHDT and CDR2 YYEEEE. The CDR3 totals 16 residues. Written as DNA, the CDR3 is TGTGCCAGCAGCTCCTGGACTAGCGGGGGCACAGATACGCAGTATTTT. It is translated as CASSSWTSGGTDTQYF. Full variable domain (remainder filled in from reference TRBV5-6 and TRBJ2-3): DAGVTQSPTHLIKTRGQQVTLRCSPKSGHDTVSWYQQALGQGPQFIFQYYEEEERQRGNFPDRFSGHQFPNYSSELNVNALLLGDSALYLCASSSWTSGGTDTQYFGPGTRLTVL.

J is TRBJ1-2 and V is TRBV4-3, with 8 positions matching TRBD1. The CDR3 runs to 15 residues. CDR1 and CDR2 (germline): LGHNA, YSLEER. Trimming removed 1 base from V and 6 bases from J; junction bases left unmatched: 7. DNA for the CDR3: TGCGCCAGCAGCCAAGCCCGCGGACAGGGAGATGGCTACACCTTC. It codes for CASSQARGQGDGYTF.

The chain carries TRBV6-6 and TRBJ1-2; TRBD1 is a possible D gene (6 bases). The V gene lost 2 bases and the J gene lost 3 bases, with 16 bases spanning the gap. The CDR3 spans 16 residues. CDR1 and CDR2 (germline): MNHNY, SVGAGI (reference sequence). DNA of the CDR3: TGTGCCAGCAGTTACGGACAGACGCTGAGGGACTATGGCTACACCTTC. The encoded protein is CASSYGQTLRDYGYTF.